This is a list of T cell receptor beta chains from one sample in a study of T cell responses to AZD1222 COVID-19 vaccine. Produced via immunoSEQ multiplex PCR; TCRdb's table is partial and in-frame only. Of approximately 89,000 clones in the sample, about 88% were seen once. The sequences come from peripheral blood, collected on day 0 of AZD1222 vaccination. These receptors all come from an adult in good health. The CDR3 runs from the conserved cysteine through the conserved F or W. D genes are given only for firm matches. Clone size, where shown, is once, few, many, or a class for clones that have expanded.

TRBV30	TRBJ2-5	-	once	CAWSDSPQETQYF	TGTGCCTGGAGTGACAGCCCTCAAGAGACCCAGTACTTC
TRBV19	TRBJ2-1	TRBD1	-	CASSINLGTGIRNEQFF	TGTGCCAGTAGTATTAACTTAGGGACAGGGATTAGAAATGAGCAGTTCTTC
TRBV6-5	TRBJ1-1	-	once	CASRDPGQGNFEAFF	TGTGCCAGCAGGGACCCAGGTCAGGGTAATTTCGAAGCTTTCTTT
TRBV5-1	TRBJ1-4	-	-	CASSLDERHEKLFF	TGCGCCAGCAGCTTGGACGAACGCCATGAAAAACTGTTTTTT
TRBV19	TRBJ1-4	-	-	CASSIIWQSNEKLFF	TGTGCCAGTAGTATTATCTGGCAGTCTAATGAAAAACTGTTTTTT
TRBV21-1	TRBJ2-7	-	once	CASSRGRPWSQYF	TGTGCCAGCAGCAGAGGACGGCCCTGGTCGCAGTACTTC
TRBV30	TRBJ1-5	-	-	CAWSVGGVNQPQHF	TGTGCCTGGAGTGTTGGAGGAGTTAATCAGCCCCAGCATTTT
TRBV5-5	TRBJ2-4	TRBD1	-	CASSLLGQGNIQYF	TGTGCCAGCAGCTTATTGGGACAGGGCAACATTCAGTACTTC
TRBV28	TRBJ1-6	-	many	CASSSSQDSSPLHF	TGTGCCAGCAGTTCAAGCCAAGACAGTTCACCCCTCCACTTT
TRBV19	TRBJ1-5	TRBD1	-	CASRGQGNSNQPQHF	TGTGCCAGTAGGGGACAGGGGAATAGCAATCAGCCCCAGCATTTT
TRBV10-2	TRBJ1-4	-	-	CASTGTTNEKLFF	TGCGCCAGCACCGGAACAACTAATGAAAAACTGTTTTTT
TRBV9	TRBJ1-1	-	-	CASSVAWGIEAFF	TGTGCCAGCAGCGTAGCATGGGGTATTGAAGCTTTCTTT
TRBV28	TRBJ2-5	-	once	CASSKDRSETQYF	TGTGCCAGCAGTAAGGACAGAAGTGAGACCCAGTACTTC
TRBV11-2	TRBJ2-3	-	once	CASNTWSSSTQYF	TGTGCCAGCAACACCTGGTCGTCAAGTACGCAGTATTTT
TRBV10-3	TRBJ1-3	-	-	CAIGGGNTIYF	TGTGCCATCGGCGGTGGAAACACCATATATTTT
TRBV27	TRBJ2-6	-	-	CASSLRRASGANVLTF	TGTGCCAGCAGTTTAAGGAGAGCTTCTGGGGCCAACGTCCTGACTTTC
TRBV4-3	TRBJ2-7	-	once	CASSQDRQGGFYEQYF	TGCGCCAGCAGCCAAGATCGTCAGGGAGGCTTCTACGAGCAGTACTTC
TRBV5-1	TRBJ2-1	TRBD2	-	CASSWGLAGYNEQFF	TGCGCCAGCAGCTGGGGACTAGCGGGGTATAATGAGCAGTTCTTC
TRBV19	TRBJ1-4	TRBD1	once	CASRSGTGRTNEKLFF	TGTGCCAGTAGGTCCGGGACAGGGCGGACAAATGAAAAACTGTTTTTT
TRBV10-1	TRBJ1-6	-	-	CASSESGGGSPLHF	TGCGCCAGCAGTGAGAGCGGCGGCGGTTCACCCCTCCACTTT
TRBV19	TRBJ1-4	-	-	CASSIFRSTNEKLFF	TGTGCCAGTAGTATCTTTCGGTCAACTAATGAAAAACTGTTTTTT
TRBV28	TRBJ1-4	TRBD1	-	CASRNRGSGEKLFF	TGTGCCAGCAGAAACAGGGGGAGTGGTGAAAAATTGTTTTTT
TRBV6-5	TRBJ1-5	-	-	CASSYKSGNQPQHF	TGTGCCAGCAGTTACAAGTCAGGGAATCAGCCCCAGCATTTT
TRBV30	TRBJ1-2	-	-	CAWSVGRYNYGYTF	TGTGCCTGGAGTGTTGGCAGGTATAACTATGGCTACACCTTC
TRBV10-3	TRBJ2-5	TRBD2	-	CAISPGTSGTGTQYF	TGTGCCATCAGCCCCGGAACTAGCGGGACGGGGACCCAGTACTTC
TRBV7-2	TRBJ2-3	-	once	CASSLNPTDTQYF	TGTGCCAGCAGCTTGAACCCCACAGATACGCAGTATTTT
TRBV6-5	TRBJ1-2	TRBD1	-	CASSYRGQGYGYTF	TGTGCCAGCAGTTACAGGGGGCAGGGCTATGGCTACACCTTC
TRBV7-8	TRBJ2-4	-	few	CASTEEAKNIQYF	TGTGCCAGCACCGAGGAGGCCAAAAACATTCAGTACTTC
TRBV6-5	TRBJ2-5	TRBD2	-	CASSTSLAGEETQYF	TGTGCCAGCAGTACCTCATTAGCGGGGGAAGAGACCCAGTACTTC
TRBV7-9	TRBJ1-2	-	few	CASSLAAGYGYTF	TGTGCCAGCAGCTTAGCCGCCGGCTATGGCTACACCTTC
TRBV5-1	TRBJ1-2	-	-	CASSLTGIGGYTF	TGCGCCAGCAGCTTAACCGGAATTGGAGGCTACACCTTC
TRBV12-3/TRBV12-4	TRBJ1-2	-	-	CAIPSSSYGYTF	TGTGCCATCCCCAGTTCATCCTATGGCTACACCTTC
TRBV6-2/TRBV6-3	TRBJ2-3	-	-	CASSYGSHTQYF	TGTGCCAGCAGTTACGGGAGCCATACGCAGTATTTT
TRBV6-5	TRBJ1-5	-	-	CASTPDRYSNQPQHF	TGTGCCAGCACCCCGGACCGTTATAGCAATCAGCCCCAGCATTTT
TRBV7-9	TRBJ2-5	TRBD2	-	CASSSTSGGAQTQYF	TGTGCCAGCAGCTCAACTAGCGGGGGGGCGCAGACCCAGTACTTC
TRBV7-9	TRBJ1-5	TRBD1	-	CASSAGGAGNQPQHF	TGTGCCAGCAGCGCAGGGGGCGCGGGCAATCAGCCCCAGCATTTT
TRBV15	TRBJ1-1	-	-	CATSWGHRNTEAFF	TGTGCCACCAGCTGGGGGCACAGGAACACTGAAGCTTTCTTT
TRBV5-1	TRBJ2-1	TRBD2	-	CASSPGLAGNEQFF	TGCGCCAGCAGCCCGGGACTAGCGGGGAATGAGCAGTTCTTC
TRBV2	TRBJ2-2	-	-	CASSRGGELFF	TGTGCCAGCTCGCGCGGGGGGGAGCTGTTTTTT
TRBV7-9	TRBJ1-1	-	-	CASSSQPAAGGAAFF	TGTGCCAGCAGCTCACAGCCGGCGGCAGGTGGAGCAGCTTTCTTT
TRBV29-1	TRBJ1-1	-	-	CSVEGGTDNTEAFF	TGCAGCGTTGAAGGTGGGACTGACAACACTGAAGCTTTCTTT
TRBV5-4	TRBJ1-2	-	-	CASSLADNYGYTF	TGTGCCAGCAGCTTAGCGGATAACTATGGCTACACCTTC